This T cell receptor beta chain is from a study of cytomegalovirus exposure and HLA in healthy donors. Study conclusions and caveats: Later work showed greater clonal expansion in HLA-associated TCR beta chains than in equally common others.

The PCR employed 60 Vbeta primers together with 13 Jbeta primers. The authors' processing: Unique TCR beta chains numbered about 72 million in a later analysis, with 10 million to 14 million shared. Sequenced by immunoSEQ multiplex PCR; TCRdb stores in-frame clones only, minus some. The V and J calls and clone size come from that table; D and trimming were worked out from the DNA. The sample includes 130,000 to 150,000 clones, 68% of them seen just once. Regarding this clone: Its target is not known.

The CDR3 runs 13 residues. With 5 bases removed from V and 12 bases from J, the gap between germline ends came to 20 bases. CDR1 and CDR2 (germline): GTSNPN, SVGIG (reference sequence). Healthy bone marrow donors made up the donors. The receptor was isolated from a man in his 60s in good health and CMV-seronegative. The rearrangement joins TRBV30 to TRBJ2-1; D is undetermined. Material for sequencing was PBMCs. CDR3 loop: CAWGPFLVKVQFF. The CDR3 DNA is TGTGCCTGGGGTCCTTTCCTAGTTAAGGTGCAGTTCTTC. The full variable domain, rest sourced from reference TRBV30 and TRBJ2-1, is SQTIHQWPATLVQPVGSPLSLECTVEGTSNPNLYWYRQAAGRGLQLLFYSVGIGQISSEVPQNLSASRPQDRQFILSSKKLLLSDSGFYLCAWGPFLVKVQFFGPGTRLTVL.